This T cell receptor beta chain is from a study of cytomegalovirus exposure and HLA in healthy donors. PCR amplification relied on 60 Vbeta primers (plus 13 Jbeta primers). The protocol was immunoSEQ multiplex PCR, while the TCRdb copy is restricted to in-frame clones and leaves out a portion. The table has 150,000 to 200,000 clones, roughly 88% seen once. Germline V gives CDR1 SGHRS, CDR2 YFSETQ. V dropped 3 bases and J dropped 4 bases, with 13 bases sitting between them. This CDR3 contains 14 residues. The receptor was derived from a man aged 45-60 years in good health and CMV-seropositive. The rearrangement uses TRBV5-1 and TRBJ1-1; D is perhaps TRBD1 (5 bases). Source material: PBMCs. The CDR3 reads CASSWDSRGTEAFF. CDR3 nucleotide sequence: TGCGCCAGCAGCTGGGACTCCCGGGGCACTGAAGCTTTCTTT.